These 22 T cell receptor beta chains were all obtained from the same sample, sequenced in a study of cytomegalovirus exposure and HLA in healthy donors. This table comes from immunoSEQ multiplex PCR, and its TCRdb copy is limited to in-frame clones, with some not included. The sample lists tens of thousands of clones, approximately 93% occurring once. Sequenced input: PBMCs. The source is a woman aged 25 to 39 in good health and CMV-seropositive.

V and J are TRBV19 and TRBJ2-1, with D maybe TRBD1 (6 bases). The CDR3 totals 13 residues. The V and J ends lost 7 bases and 15 bases respectively, with 22 bases between them. The germline V gene encodes CDR1 LNHDA and CDR2 SQIVND (reference sequence). This CDR3 reads CASMRQGSLPPFF. The DNA for the CDR3 is TGTGCCAGTATGAGGCAGGGGTCGCTCCCTCCGTTCTTC.

The chain employs TRBV9 and TRBJ2-1; perhaps TRBD1 as D (6 bases). Germline V gene sequence: CDR1 SGDLS, CDR2 YYNGEE. V was shortened by 0 bases and J by 2 bases, with 9 bases between the two germline ends. There are 15 residues in the CDR3. The CDR3 spells CASSVGQEAYNEQFF. The CDR3 DNA is TGTGCCAGCAGCGTAGGACAGGAGGCCTACAATGAGCAGTTCTTC.

This clone appeared a single time. The chain employs TRBV28 and TRBJ1-1, with 8 bases lining up with TRBD1. The V gene's germline CDR1 is MDHEN and CDR2 SYDVKM. This CDR3 is 14 amino acids long. The trim removed 6 bases at V and 6 bases at J, leaving 9 bases unmatched. CDR3 DNA sequence: TGTGCCAGCAGCAGGGGGCGCGGAGAGTCTGAAGCTTTCTTT. Protein: CASSRGRGESEAFF. The full variable domain, completed using reference TRBV28 and TRBJ1-1, is DVKVTQSSRYLVKRTGEKVFLECVQDMDHENMFWYRQDPGLGLRLIYFSYDVKMKEKGDIPEGYSVSREKKERFSLILESASTNQTSMYLCASSRGRGESEAFFGQGTRLTVV.

This clone was seen a single time. The CDR3 loop is CATSHTGTGFYGYTF. The CDR3 DNA reads TGTGCCACCAGTCACACCGGGACAGGATTCTATGGCTACACCTTC. The chain joins TRBV15 to TRBJ1-2; TRBD1 matches 8 bases. With 6 bases clipped from V and 4 bases from J, the junction kept 10 bases outside the gene matches. The CDR3 sequence is 15 residues long. Germline CDR1 LNHNV, CDR2 YYDKDF (reference sequence). The whole variable domain, remainder taken from reference TRBV15 and TRBJ1-2, is DAMVIQNPRYQVTQFGKPVTLSCSQTLNHNVMYWYQQKSSQAPKLLFHYYDKDFNNEADTPDNFQSRRPNTSFCFLDIRSPGLGDTAMYLCATSHTGTGFYGYTFGSGTRLTVV.

The rearrangement links TRBV19 to TRBJ1-2; TRBD1 matches 8 bases. J lost 4 bases, V lost 4 bases, and 5 bases had no gene match. The CDR3 loop spans 14 amino acids. Germline CDR1 reads LNHDA; CDR2 reads SQIVND (reference sequence). The CDR3 nucleotides are TGTGCCAGTAGTAGGACGGACAGGGCCTATGGCTACACCTTC. It is translated as CASSRTDRAYGYTF.

This chain uses TRBV28 with TRBJ2-5, with D perhaps matching TRBD1 (6 bases). CDR1 is MDHEN and CDR2 is SYDVKM in the germline V gene. The CDR3 runs to 12 residues. V was clipped by 2 bases and J by 5 bases, with 6 bases between them. The CDR3 here is CASSLTGETQYF. The CDR3 DNA is TGTGCCAGCAGTTTAACAGGGGAGACCCAGTACTTC.

This chain joins TRBV28 and TRBJ2-5; 12 bases align to TRBD2. The CDR3 spans 16 residues. Germline CDR1 and CDR2: MDHEN and SYDVKM. The V and J ends lost 5 bases and 2 bases, in that order; junction bases with no gene match: 6. The CDR3 protein is CASSPLGLAGQETQYF. For the CDR3, the DNA is TGTGCCAGCAGTCCACTAGGACTAGCGGGACAAGAGACCCAGTACTTC.

V is TRBV6-4 and J is TRBJ1-1; the D is unclear. This CDR3 is 10 amino acids long. CDR1 is MRHNA and CDR2 is SNTAGT in the germline V gene. The CDR3, as DNA: TGTGTAAGCGGGAACACTGAAGCTTTCTTT. As protein: CVSGNTEAFF.

The genes are TRBV5-6 and TRBJ2-5, with a weak D call TRBD2 (5 bases). This CDR3 contains 16 residues. Germline CDR1 reads SGHDT; CDR2 reads YYEEEE. Trimming left V 2 bases short and J 5 bases short, with 19 bases between. In nucleotides, the CDR3 is TGTGCCAGCAGCTTCCGGGCCCCGGAGCGGTCGGAGACCCAGTACTTC. This sequence encodes CASSFRAPERSETQYF.

The chain joins TRBV27 to TRBJ1-5, with D perhaps TRBD1 (5 bases). The CDR3 is 14 amino acids. Between the trimmed V and J ends, which lost 2 bases and 4 bases, there was a span of 9 bases. CDR1 is MNHEY and CDR2 is SMNVEV in the germline V gene (reference sequence). CDR3 in DNA: TGTGCCAGCAGTTTAGGGGCAGCAAATCAGCCCCAGCATTTT. It yields the protein CASSLGAANQPQHF.

The chain uses TRBV13 and TRBJ2-1, with TRBD2 identical over 9 bases. This CDR3 comprises 16 residues. The V gene's germline CDR1 is PRHDT and CDR2 FYEKMQ (reference sequence). The ends lost 2 bases at V and 5 bases at J; junction bases unmatched: 7. The CDR3 spells CASSLRWREGHNEQFF. The DNA of the CDR3 is TGTGCCAGCAGCTTAAGATGGCGGGAGGGCCACAATGAGCAGTTCTTC.

This clone was observed once. The rearrangement uses TRBV7-6 and TRBJ2-7; 11 bases are shared with TRBD2. This CDR3 region has 17 residues. Germline CDR1 and CDR2: SGHVS and FNYEAQ. Trimming cost V 1 base and J 1 base; bases outside gene matches: 6. The CDR3 DNA reads TGTGCCAGCAGCTTAGTAGGGGGACTAGCGGCATCCTACGAGCAGTACTTC. Protein sequence: CASSLVGGLAASYEQYF. The variable domain in full, with the rest retrieved from reference TRBV7-6 and TRBJ2-7, is GAGVSQSPRYKVTKRGQDVALRCDPISGHVSLYWYRQALGQGPEFLTYFNYEAQQDKSGLPNDRFSAERPEGSISTLTIQRTEQRDSAMYRCASSLVGGLAASYEQYFGPGTRLTVT.

The rearrangement joins TRBV4-3 to TRBJ1-3, with D perhaps TRBD1 (6 bases). The CDR3 totals 15 residues. V lost 0 bases to trimming and J lost 5 bases, with 11 bases between them. Germline values: CDR1 LGHNA, CDR2 YSLEER. CDR3 residues: CASSQDGGPRNTIYF. The CDR3 nucleotides read TGCGCCAGCAGCCAAGACGGGGGGCCTAGAAACACCATATATTTT.

The gene calls are TRBV2 and TRBJ2-7, with 7 bases lining up with TRBD2. Trimming took 3 bases from V and 3 from J; bases not matched to a gene: 11. Looked up from germline, CDR1 is SNHLY and CDR2 is FYNNEI. The CDR3 loop spans 16 amino acids. The CDR3 region is CASSEEAAGDFYEQYF. The CDR3 bases are TGTGCCAGCAGTGAGGAGGCGGCGGGAGACTTCTACGAGCAGTACTTC.

This rearrangement joins TRBV6-5 to TRBJ2-7, with D tentatively TRBD1 (6 bases). Germline V gene sequence: CDR1 MNHEY, CDR2 SVGAGI. The CDR3 covers 14 residues. The V gene lost 8 bases and the J gene lost 6 bases, with 20 bases spanning the gap. The CDR3 coding sequence is TGTGCCAGCTCCAGCCTAACAGGGCTCGGCGAGCAGTACTTC. Protein: CASSSLTGLGEQYF.

The J gene is TRBJ2-4, the V gene TRBV28; D remains unclear. The CDR3 length is 16 residues. The germline V gene has CDR1 MDHEN and CDR2 SYDVKM. The V end lost 3 bases, the J end lost 2 bases, and 14 bases lay between the germline ends. CDR3 sequence: CASSLGAGKTKNIQYF. CDR3 in DNA: TGTGCCAGCAGTTTGGGCGCAGGTAAAACCAAAAACATTCAGTACTTC. The variable domain in full, with the rest retrieved from reference TRBV28 and TRBJ2-4, is DVKVTQSSRYLVKRTGEKVFLECVQDMDHENMFWYRQDPGLGLRLIYFSYDVKMKEKGDIPEGYSVSREKKERFSLILESASTNQTSMYLCASSLGAGKTKNIQYFGAGTRLSVL.

This chain uses TRBV5-8 with TRBJ1-5; 7 positions agree with TRBD1. CDR1 SGHTS and CDR2 YDEGEE come from the germline V gene. J lost 4 bases, V lost 4 bases, and 5 bases had no gene match. There are 14 residues in the CDR3. The CDR3 loop is CASSADRANQPQHF. The CDR3 bases are TGTGCCAGCAGCGCTGACAGGGCAAATCAGCCCCAGCATTTT.

This chain connects TRBV13 to TRBJ2-3; 9 bases are shared with TRBD2. The CDR3 length is 16 residues. J lost 4 bases, V lost 4 bases, and 9 bases had no gene match. From germline, CDR1 is PRHDT and CDR2 FYEKMQ (reference sequence). CDR3 coding DNA: TGTGCCAGCAGCTCGGGACTAGCTGAGGTTCCAGATACGCAGTATTTT. Translation: CASSSGLAEVPDTQYF.

This chain joins TRBV5-8 and TRBJ1-1; D possibly corresponds to TRBD1 (6 bases). CDR3 length equals 15 residues. Germline-derived CDR1 and CDR2 are SGHTS and YDEGEE. Trimming left V 4 bases short and J 2 bases short, with 15 bases between. CDR3 residues: CASSQELTGNTEAFF. Written as DNA, the CDR3 is TGTGCCAGCAGCCAAGAACTGACAGGTAACACTGAAGCTTTCTTT.

This chain connects TRBV7-9 to TRBJ1-1; D gene uncertain. CDR1 is SEHNR and CDR2 is FQNEAQ in the germline V gene (reference sequence). V was trimmed by 3 bases and J by 2 bases, leaving 7 bases between them. This CDR3 is 13 amino acids long. The CDR3 loop reads CASSFATNTEAFF. DNA of the CDR3: TGTGCCAGCAGCTTCGCGACAAACACTGAAGCTTTCTTT.

The table lists this clone with a few counts. V usage is TRBV6-5 and J usage is TRBJ2-2; 12 bases fit TRBD2. The germline V gene has CDR1 MNHEY and CDR2 SVGAGI. CDR3 length: 14 residues. V gave up 10 bases and J gave up 5 bases; unmatched junction bases: 5. DNA of the CDR3: TGTGCCACCCGACTAGCGGGAGAGACCGGGGAGCTGTTTTTT. Its protein is CATRLAGETGELFF.

V and J are TRBV11-2 and TRBJ2-2; D is perhaps TRBD2 (6 bases). CDR1 is SGHAT, CDR2 FQNNGV, per germline. The CDR3 totals 15 residues. Between the trimmed V and J ends, which lost 6 bases and 3 bases, there was a span of 14 bases. The CDR3 DNA sequence: TGTGCCAGCAGGAGAGTGGGAGGTTACACCGGGGAGCTGTTTTTT. Protein sequence: CASRRVGGYTGELFF.